The TCR beta chain under discussion was sequenced for a study of CD8 T cells in ankylosing spondylitis. TCRdb fed the 5' RACE reads into MiXCR, producing one record per CDR3 protein. The table lists under 200,000 distinct CDR3 sequences, more than 9% of them singletons, with 29% in the top ten. The CDR3 is 14 residues long. Germline CDR1 is SQVTM and CDR2 is ANQGSEA. The V and J ends lost 7 bases and 0 bases respectively, with 12 bases between them. This clonotype was observed at least ten times. The source is a male donor with ankylosing spondylitis or in good health (not recorded which). This chain connects TRBV29-1 to TRBJ2-2; TRBD1 is a possible D gene (5 bases). Specimen: blood, either unsorted or a sorted T cell fraction (not recorded which). The CDR3 DNA follows: TGCAGCGCTATGACAGTTACGAACACCGGGGAGCTGTTTTTT. This codes for CSAMTVTNTGELFF.